In its sample, the clone carrying this T cell receptor (beta chain) was seen many times. This specimen belongs to a study of regulatory T cells in long-lasting Graves disease. Arm-PCR of CDR3 regions and iRepertoire HTBI primers were used to build TCR beta libraries. Using its own MiXCR run on the multiplex PCR reads, TCRdb lists one record per CDR3 protein. The sample has 310,000 or so distinct CDR3 sequences; 20% to 25% are singletons. Specified time point: persistent/refractory GD, antithyroid drugs over 5 years with positive TRAb. PBMC RNA served as the TCR library source. CDR3 length equals 13 residues. Germline values: CDR1 SGHTA, CDR2 FQGNSA. Trimming left V 5 bases short and J 3 bases short, with 8 bases between.

This receptor was identified in a female donor with Graves disease. Sequenced here: peripheral blood mononuclear cells (PBMCs), sampled when the disease was refractory, from a patient treated with antithyroid drugs. J is TRBJ1-5 and V is TRBV7-2, with TRBD1 as a possible D gene (5 bases). The CDR3 DNA is TGTGCCAGCAGCGAGGGACTCAATCAGCCCCAGCATTTT. This translates into CASSEGLNQPQHF.